One sample yielded the 27 T cell receptor beta chains listed below, sequenced in a study of blood T cell repertoires in COVID-19. The table came from immunoSEQ multiplex PCR; TCRdb's copy has only in-frame clones and leaves some out. The sample lists 210,000 or so clones; less than 85% were seen once. The sequenced sample was peripheral blood. The receptors come from a woman of 80 years or more with COVID-19, enrolled during active disease.

CDR3 amino acids: CASSLVQGAGTGELFF. For the CDR3, the DNA is TGCGCCAGCAGCTTGGTGCAGGGGGCTGGGACCGGGGAGCTGTTTTTT. The chain is built from TRBV5-1 and TRBJ2-2, with 8 nucleotides matching TRBD1. The CDR3 runs to 16 residues. Germline V gives CDR1 SGHRS, CDR2 YFSETQ. The V and J ends lost 0 bases and 5 bases, in that order; junction bases with no gene match: 6.

The V and J genes are TRBV20-1 and TRBJ2-1; no reliable D call. Per the germline V gene, CDR1 is DFQATT and CDR2 is SNEGSKA (reference sequence). V lost 4 bases and J 8 bases, leaving 6 bases between the germline ends. This CDR3 is built from 10 residues. CDR3 residues: CSAKLYEQFF. CDR3 in DNA: TGCAGTGCTAAGCTCTATGAGCAGTTCTTC.

This clone appeared a few times. The chain has TRBV4-2 and TRBJ2-7; 11 nucleotides match TRBD2. Germline V gene sequence: CDR1 LGHNA, CDR2 YNFKEQ. The ends lost 1 base at V and 2 bases at J; junction bases unmatched: 4. This CDR3 is 16 amino acids long. The CDR3 bases are TGTGCCAGCAGCCAAGTGCTTAGCGGGGGGGCCTACGAGCAGTACTTC. Translation gives CASSQVLSGGAYEQYF.

CDR3: CASSLGRQGANTDTQYF. Written as DNA, the CDR3 is TGTGCCAGCAGCTTAGGCCGACAGGGGGCAAACACAGATACGCAGTATTTT. This chain connects TRBV7-9 to TRBJ2-3; 10 bases are a match to TRBD1. The CDR3 runs 17 residues. From germline, CDR1 is SEHNR and CDR2 FQNEAQ (reference sequence). The V gene end was trimmed by 1 base and the J gene end by 2 bases; junction bases not matched to a gene: 6. The variable domain in full, completed from reference TRBV7-9 and TRBJ2-3, reads DTGVSQNPRHKITKRGQNVTFRCDPISEHNRLYWYRQTLGQGPEFLTYFQNEAQLEKSRLLSDRFSAERPKGSFSTLEIQRTEQGDSAMYLCASSLGRQGANTDTQYFGPGTRLTVL.

With respect to this clone: A read error may account for a junction end that differs from germline. The chain joins TRBV7-7 to TRBJ1-4; the D gene is possibly TRBD1 (5 bases). Germline V gene sequence: CDR1 SSHAT, CDR2 FNYEAQ (reference sequence). There are 17 residues in the CDR3. This CDR3 is CASSPLGRVPTNEKLFF. CDR3 nucleotide sequence: TGTGCTAGCAGCCCCCTGGGCAGGGTTCCAACTAATGAAAAACTGTTTTTT.

The rearrangement links TRBV6-1 to TRBJ2-5; D possibly corresponds to TRBD2 (5 bases). The CDR3 loop spans 15 amino acids. Germline assignment: CDR1 MNHNS and CDR2 SASEGT. V was shortened by 2 bases and J by 2 bases, with 12 bases between the two germline ends. CDR3 coding DNA: TGTGCCAGCAGTGAAACCCCCGGGGTACAAGAGACCCAGTACTTC. This translates into CASSETPGVQETQYF.

Worth noting for this clone: The same CDR3 arises from other DNA sequences in this sample as well. The chain links TRBV11-2 to TRBJ2-3, with D possibly matching TRBD1 (6 bases). Per the germline V gene, CDR1 is SGHAT and CDR2 is FQNNGV. With 0 bases removed from V and 1 base from J, the gap between germline ends came to 8 bases. The CDR3 runs to 15 residues. CDR3 nucleotides: TGTGCCAGCAGCTTAGAGGGGGCCCGCACAGATACGCAGTATTTT. Its translation is CASSLEGARTDTQYF.

The genes are TRBV11-3 and TRBJ2-1; TRBD2 agrees at 12 bases. CDR1 SGHNT and CDR2 YENEEA come from the germline V gene. V gave up 5 bases and J gave up 1 base; unmatched junction bases: 12. The CDR3 is made up of 19 amino acids. CDR3 DNA sequence: TGTGCCAGCAGCAAAACACGGCGACTAGCGGGAGAGTCCTACAATGAGCAGTTCTTC. Translation: CASSKTRRLAGESYNEQFF.

The V gene is TRBV9, the J gene TRBJ2-2; D possibly corresponds to TRBD2 (5 bases). CDR1 is SGDLS, CDR2 YYNGEE, per germline. The CDR3 length is 14 residues. V lost 4 bases, J lost 5 bases, and 12 bases lay in between. The CDR3 spells CASSRKDWTGELFF. The CDR3 region has the DNA TGTGCCAGCAGCCGAAAGGACTGGACCGGGGAGCTGTTTTTT.

The rearrangement links TRBV19 to TRBJ2-2; the D gene is possibly TRBD2 (6 bases). CDR3 size: 14 residues. Trimming removed 3 bases from V and 6 bases from J, with 11 bases in between. Germline CDR1 reads LNHDA; CDR2 reads SQIVND (reference sequence). CDR3 sequence: CASSILERAGELFF. The CDR3 DNA sequence: TGTGCCAGTAGTATCCTAGAGCGGGCCGGGGAGCTGTTTTTT.

The gene calls are TRBV5-1 and TRBJ1-2; possible D gene TRBD1, 5 bases. The CDR3 has 14 amino acids. Germline CDR1 reads SGHRS; CDR2 reads YFSETQ. Trimming removed 5 bases at V and 4 bases at J, with 15 bases between. The CDR3 DNA sequence: TGCGCCAGCAGTTCCGCGGGACGGGGCTATGGCTACACCTTC. It translates to CASSSAGRGYGYTF.

In its sample, this clone was seen a few times. This chain uses TRBV6-5 with TRBJ1-6, with D unresolved. V gave up 2 bases and J gave up 7 bases, with 9 bases separating them. Germline CDR1 is MNHEY and CDR2 is SVGAGI. This CDR3 spans 14 amino acids. DNA of the CDR3: TGTGCCAGCAGTTACGTCAGGAAAAATTCACCCCTCCACTTT. It specifies CASSYVRKNSPLHF.

The V and J genes are TRBV7-9 and TRBJ1-2, with 7 bases aligning to TRBD1. The CDR3 contains 15 residues. V was clipped by 5 bases and J by 8 bases; unmatched bases: 14. Per the germline V gene, CDR1 is SEHNR and CDR2 is FQNEAQ (reference sequence). Here the CDR3 reads CASSPLGRGIYGYTF. The CDR3 DNA follows: TGTGCCAGCAGCCCCCTGGGCAGGGGGATCTACGGCTACACCTTC.

This clone was seen a handful of times. The chain uses TRBV19 and TRBJ1-5; TRBD1 is a possible D gene (6 bases). CDR3 size: 14 residues. V lost 7 bases and J lost 0, with 10 bases in between. Germline CDR1 LNHDA, CDR2 SQIVND (reference sequence). CDR3 sequence (DNA): TGTGCCAGTAAAGGACAGAATAGCAATCAGCCCCAGCATTTT. Protein sequence: CASKGQNSNQPQHF. The complete variable domain, with remaining parts taken from reference TRBV19 and TRBJ1-5, reads DGGITQSPKYLFRKEGQNVTLSCEQNLNHDAMYWYRQDPGQGLRLIYYSQIVNDFQKGDIAEGYSVSREKKESFPLTVTSAQKNPTAFYLCASKGQNSNQPQHFGDGTRLSIL.

The rearrangement links TRBV7-2 to TRBJ2-1; 12 bases map to TRBD2. CDR1 SGHTA and CDR2 FQGNSA come from the germline V gene. The CDR3 totals 17 residues. V lost 3 bases to trimming and J lost 1 base; unmatched junction nucleotides: 4. In nucleotides, the CDR3 is TGTGCCAGCAGCTTTCTTCTAGCGGGGGGGTCCTACAATGAGCAGTTCTTC. Its protein product is CASSFLLAGGSYNEQFF. Drawing the rest from reference TRBV7-2 and TRBJ2-1, the complete variable domain is GAGVSQSPSNKVTEKGKDVELRCDPISGHTALYWYRQSLGQGLEFLIYFQGNSAPDKSGLPSDRFSAERTGGSVSTLTIQRTQQEDSAVYLCASSFLLAGGSYNEQFFGPGTRLTVL.

The chain carries TRBV6-6 and TRBJ2-3, with a tentative D call TRBD1 (6 bases). Trimming pared 6 bases from V and 0 bases from J, leaving 16 bases between. The germline V gene has CDR1 MNHNY and CDR2 SVGAGI (reference sequence). This CDR3 has 16 amino acids. DNA of the CDR3: TGTGCCAGCAGCGCAAGGACAGAGACCAGCACAGATACGCAGTATTTT. This translates into CASSARTETSTDTQYF.

This sequence joins TRBV9 and TRBJ2-1; 10 bases fit TRBD2. This CDR3 contains 16 residues. Germline CDR1 SGDLS, CDR2 YYNGEE. J was trimmed by 8 bases and V by 3 bases; bases with no gene match: 11. Here the CDR3 DNA reads TGTGCCAGCAGCGACCTGAGCGGGAGGGCATTCCATGAGCAGTTCTTC. Translation gives CASSDLSGRAFHEQFF.

V and J are TRBV2 and TRBJ2-7; D possibly corresponds to TRBD2 (5 bases). CDR3 length equals 14 residues. V was cut by 8 bases and J by 0 bases, with 14 bases left in between. Germline assignment: CDR1 SNHLY and CDR2 FYNNEI. CDR3 DNA sequence: TGTGCCAGCGCGGAGGCAGGAGTCTCCTACGAGCAGTACTTC. Amino acids: CASAEAGVSYEQYF.

The rearrangement joins TRBV3-1 (or the pseudogene TRBV3-2) to TRBJ1-1, with D possibly matching TRBD1 (6 bases). CDR1 and CDR2 (germline): LGHDT, YNNKEL (reference sequence). There are 16 residues in the CDR3. Trimming took 1 base from V and 0 from J, leaving 12 bases between them. CDR3 nucleotide sequence: TGTGCCAGCAGCCAAGCAGGGGCCCTTATGAACACTGAAGCTTTCTTT. It translates to CASSQAGALMNTEAFF.

The chain combines TRBV3-1 (or the pseudogene TRBV3-2) with TRBJ2-5; possible D gene TRBD1, 6 bases. Deletions cut 2 bases from V and 3 bases from J, with 25 bases between. Germline-derived CDR1 and CDR2 are LGHDT and YNNKEL (reference sequence). The CDR3 extends over 19 amino acids. The CDR3 nucleotides are TGTGCCAGCAGCCAACTAGCTCAGATAACAGGGACCAAAAAAGAGACCCAGTACTTC. Its protein product is CASSQLAQITGTKKETQYF.

The chain carries TRBV5-1 and TRBJ1-1; no clear D. There are 12 residues in the CDR3. Trimming pared 0 bases from V and 4 bases from J, leaving 4 bases between. Germline CDR1 is SGHRS and CDR2 is YFSETQ. The CDR3 region has the DNA TGCGCCAGCAGCTTGGGTCTCACTGAAGCTTTCTTT. Translating it yields CASSLGLTEAFF.

The V and J genes are TRBV5-8 and TRBJ2-2; 10 bases fit TRBD1. The CDR3 contains 16 residues. Germline V gene data show CDR1 as SGHTS and CDR2 as YDEGEE. The V gene end was trimmed by 2 bases and the J gene end by 6 bases; junction bases not matched to a gene: 7. As DNA, the CDR3 is TGTGCCAGCAGCTTTACGACAGGGGGCGCCGCCGGGGAGCTGTTTTTT. Amino acid sequence: CASSFTTGGAAGELFF.

The count of this clone is one. The V and J genes are TRBV29-1 and TRBJ1-3; D remains unclear. With 4 bases removed from V and 7 bases from J, the gap between germline ends came to 8 bases. From germline, CDR1 is SQVTM and CDR2 ANQGSEA. This CDR3 has 11 residues. CDR3 region: CSVVQQNTIYF. DNA of the CDR3: TGCAGCGTTGTACAGCAGAACACCATATATTTT.

The chain combines TRBV5-1 with TRBJ2-7, with 9 bases matching TRBD1. Losses at the gene ends were 2 bases for V and 5 bases for J; bases not matched to a gene: 8. Germline CDR1 reads SGHRS; CDR2 reads YFSETQ. The CDR3 loop spans 15 amino acids. CDR3 nucleotides: TGCGCCAGCAGCTTTTTAGGGACAGGGAACGACGAGCAGTACTTC. Its protein is CASSFLGTGNDEQYF.

The chain couples TRBV9 to TRBJ1-1, with TRBD1 identical over 7 bases. J lost 5 bases, V lost 4 bases, and 5 bases had no gene match. Germline lookup yields CDR1 SGDLS and CDR2 YYNGEE. The CDR3 runs to 13 residues. CDR3 region: CASSRGQETEAFF. The CDR3 DNA reads TGTGCCAGCAGCCGCGGACAGGAGACTGAAGCTTTCTTT. Using reference TRBV9 and TRBJ1-1 for the parts outside the CDR3, the full variable domain is DSGVTQTPKHLITATGQRVTLRCSPRSGDLSVYWYQQSLDQGLQFLIQYYNGEERAKGNILERFSAQQFPDLHSELNLSSLELGDSALYFCASSRGQETEAFFGQGTRLTVV.

The chain links TRBV5-1 to TRBJ1-1; D possibly corresponds to TRBD1 (6 bases). This CDR3 has 14 amino acids. Germline lookup yields CDR1 SGHRS and CDR2 YFSETQ. Trimming took 4 bases from V and 6 from J, leaving 16 bases between them. CDR3 nucleotides: TGCGCCAGCAGCCCCCAGGGGAAGGGGGCTGAAGCTTTCTTT. Amino acid sequence: CASSPQGKGAEAFF.

The J gene is TRBJ2-7, the V gene TRBV3-1 (or the pseudogene TRBV3-2), with TRBD2 as a possible D gene (6 bases). The V gene lost 4 bases and the J gene lost 3 bases, with 16 bases spanning the gap. There are 15 residues in the CDR3. Germline V CDR1 and CDR2: LGHDT, YNNKEL (reference sequence). CDR3 DNA: TGTGCCAGCAGCCTTAAAGGGCTTAGCGGCTACGAGCAGTACTTC. It specifies CASSLKGLSGYEQYF.